The sequence of this T cell receptor beta chain was determined in a study of T cell responses to AZD1222 COVID-19 vaccine (dated by TCRdb to the early 2020s). Broadly, across the study: AZD1222 recipients given second doses at about 4 weeks or at about 12 weeks were pooled, since spike-specific TCR depth and breadth were not found to differ between the two schedules. Trial participants were enrolled by age into 18-55, 56-69 and 70-plus year subgroups, with roughly 160, 29 and 62 TCR-sequenced participants respectively. A total of around 240 trial participants underwent TCR sequencing, of whom under 220 had received two doses of AZD1222 and approximately 25 had received two doses of the MenACWY control vaccine.

This sample's time point label indicates: baseline before first vaccination. Vaccinee samples came from UK trials COV001 and COV002, including a single-blind randomized controlled phase 2/3 trial of AZD1222 (ChAdOx1 nCoV-19) in healthy adults. Trial participant PBMC samples were collected at day 0 and day 28 after the second dose for TCRbeta chain sequencing. In the germline V gene, CDR1 corresponds to SGHRS and CDR2 to YFSETQ. From cysteine to phenylalanine, the CDR3 is 15 amino acids long. Only CDR3 DNA is held: 45 bases, read in frame from base 1. For this chain, trimming is 5 bases at the V end and 4 bases at the J end, and the number of junction bases without a gene match is 6. Note on this clone: It lacks a known antigen. The record has no base qualities; no much larger clone is one base away.

The CDR3 regions of human TCRbeta chains were subjected to immunosequencing. The paper's data handling went like this. TCRs in the repertoires were compared against a reference library of SARS-CoV-2-specific TCRs that had been generated with the MIRA antigen-specificity platform. Breadth was defined as the fraction of unique TCRs that were SARS-CoV-2-associated. Depth was defined as the fraction of total T cells that were SARS-CoV-2-associated. Using the MIRA data, every spike-specific TCR was mapped to the spike region that the TCR reacted to and assigned to either a CD4 or a CD8 class. Log10-transformed breadth and depth values were compared by one-way ANOVA with Sidak's multiple comparisons tests. Imported from immuneACCESS, the table was reduced by TCRdb to in-frame sequences with V and J called. These copies leave out some clones; in studies compared against another copy, an unresolved V gene accounts for under half, and the cause of the remainder is not known. That table is the source of V, J and clone size, and D and trimming were worked out from the DNA. The sample contains some 200,000 clones, 75% to 90% of them found a single time. The ten most abundant clones make up under 6.5% of the sample.

Findings and caveats that apply to the study as a whole: Participants were mostly white British and included more females than males, and it was suggested by the authors that clonal diversity may have been underestimated. Reportedly, close to half of the unique spike-specific TCRs recognized epitopes lying outside the regions that are mutated in the B.1.351 and B.1.1.7 variants. Because no day 14 peak-response samples were available, repertoires were characterized only after the peak T cell response. After two AZD1222 doses, both the breadth and the depth of spike-specific TCRs were significantly higher than at day 0 and than in MenACWY recipients. Conclusions about previously exposed vaccinees are limited because only six or seven AZD1222 recipients were SARS-CoV-2 seropositive at baseline. The 56-69-year group was small, and its depth increase did not reach significance, likely because of low power. The whole spike protein was spanned by vaccine-associated CD4 TCRs, and dominant responses were seen in regions 160-218 and 743-854.

The sample was peripheral blood, taken on day 0 of AZD1222 vaccination. The source is an adult in good health. The chain links TRBV5-1 with TRBJ2-2; 9 middle bases align to TRBD1. The DNA reads as follows: TGCGCCAGCAGGGCGGGACAGGGAGGCACCGGGGAGCTGTTTTTT. Translated, it reads CASRAGQGGTGELFF.